This is a list of T cell receptor beta chains from one sample in a study of coeliac disease. The method was immunoSEQ multiplex PCR; TCRdb's version includes in-frame clones alone and lacks a portion of them. The top ten hold around 6.3% of the sample, which has 4,500 to 5,500 clones, around 72% seen once. The specimen sequenced was lymphocytes from the gut lamina propria. These receptors all come from a man aged 18 to 30 with celiac disease on a gluten-free diet. The conserved cysteine and the conserved F or W are not part of the CDR3 here. Fields, in order: V gene, clone size, J gene, CDR3 protein. Only part of the rows carry a size: once, few, many, or a class if the clone is expanded.

>TRBV7-2|-|TRBJ1-5
ASSLVTGGQPQH
>TRBV5-4|few|TRBJ1-1
ASSFGGGNTEAF
>TRBV4-2|-|TRBJ2-1
ASSQTAWAYNEQF
>TRBV5-6|few|TRBJ2-1
ASSLMYRAYNEQF
>TRBV5-6|-|TRBJ1-2
ASSYPRTGSYGYT
>TRBV4-3|-|TRBJ2-3
ASSHAGQPSTDTQY
>TRBV6-6|-|TRBJ1-5
ASTQGVRIGNQPQH
>TRBV7-2|-|TRBJ2-1
ASSVSLAGGPPEQF
>TRBV9|-|TRBJ1-4
ASSPRGGTGELREKLF
>TRBV5-5|-|TRBJ2-1
ASSLGLAGANEQF
>TRBV5-1|-|TRBJ1-2
ASSLRQQGGREGYT
>TRBV5-5|few|TRBJ1-1
ASTTGGAHTEAF
>TRBV5-1|-|TRBJ2-5
ASSPGFKPGQGSETQY
>TRBV5-4|-|TRBJ2-5
ASSGAPGQGQETQY
>TRBV4-3|-|TRBJ2-3
ASSQDWGTGHPDTQY
>TRBV6-6|-|TRBJ2-2
ASRPGQENTGELF
>TRBV4-2|-|TRBJ2-1
ASSQAYNEQF
>TRBV4-1|-|TRBJ2-7
ASSQEVRGSYEQY
>TRBV10-1|large|TRBJ1-1
ASSPGTLMNTEAF
>TRBV14|-|TRBJ2-7
ASSPPRWGTAPYEQY
>TRBV10-3|-|TRBJ2-6
ASGLFSGANVLT
>TRBV18|-|TRBJ1-5
ASSPPGGGNQPQH
>TRBV19|-|TRBJ1-6
ACSGTGVYGYASPLH
>TRBV9|-|TRBJ1-4
ASSVVEGPNGEKLF
>TRBV5-1|-|TRBJ2-3
ASSLPSGGFGGTDTQY
>TRBV11-1|-|TRBJ1-6
ASSTGPIDNSPLH
>TRBV11-3|-|TRBJ1-1
ASSVREGTEAF
>TRBV6-6|few|TRBJ2-7
ASSYPQIPYEQY
>TRBV11-2|-|TRBJ1-2
ASSLDLGGPGYT
>TRBV30|-|TRBJ2-3
AWIRIGRNLTSTDTQY
>TRBV4-3|-|TRBJ2-7
ASSQDLNRAYEQY
>TRBV9|once|TRBJ1-1
ASSLGGGPEAF
>TRBV5-6|few|TRBJ1-5
ASSGGDLEPQH
>TRBV19|-|TRBJ2-5
ASSAGLRASGQY
>TRBV7-6|-|TRBJ1-3
ASSLVGSGTGNTIY
>TRBV6-5|-|TRBJ2-7
ASSSIQGAHEQY
>TRBV30|-|TRBJ2-7
AWSAGGGGEGSEQY
>TRBV6-5|-|TRBJ1-1
ASSSPAGVKSEAF
>TRBV4-1|medium-sized|TRBJ2-7
ASSQSTLSSYEQY
>TRBV5-4|few|TRBJ1-1
ASSPSTGAAGAF
>TRBV5-1|few|TRBJ1-1
ASLIGGVAF
>TRBV11-2|few|TRBJ2-7
ASRSRGAPSYEQY
>TRBV7-2|-|TRBJ1-5
ASSVRGNQPQH
>TRBV7-2|-|TRBJ1-3
ASSSTGFLNTIY
>TRBV9|few|TRBJ2-3
ASSTGDYLSSTDTQY
>TRBV5-5|-|TRBJ1-6
ASSLVTLNSPLH
>TRBV5-1|-|TRBJ2-3
ASSLMRGGSTDTQY
>TRBV30|once|TRBJ1-1
ACNRGTGNTEAF
>TRBV19|-|TRBJ2-1
ASSRGQNEQF
>TRBV11-2|once|TRBJ1-2
ASSLSRRTDNGYT
>TRBV2|few|TRBJ1-1
ASSDYRGEMNTEAF
>TRBV11-2|-|TRBJ2-5
ASSTATGEETQY
>TRBV28|-|TRBJ2-2
ASSLRKGGALGGELF
>TRBV28|-|TRBJ1-2
ASSLGTGIYGYT
>TRBV27|-|TRBJ2-2
ASSLETGPNTGELF
>TRBV6-6|-|TRBJ1-2
ASSSDSYGYT
>TRBV5-4|-|TRBJ1-2
ASSPERAGDYGYT
>TRBV18|once|TRBJ2-3
ASSYSRDTQY
>TRBV27|-|TRBJ1-6
ASSETGWDSPLH